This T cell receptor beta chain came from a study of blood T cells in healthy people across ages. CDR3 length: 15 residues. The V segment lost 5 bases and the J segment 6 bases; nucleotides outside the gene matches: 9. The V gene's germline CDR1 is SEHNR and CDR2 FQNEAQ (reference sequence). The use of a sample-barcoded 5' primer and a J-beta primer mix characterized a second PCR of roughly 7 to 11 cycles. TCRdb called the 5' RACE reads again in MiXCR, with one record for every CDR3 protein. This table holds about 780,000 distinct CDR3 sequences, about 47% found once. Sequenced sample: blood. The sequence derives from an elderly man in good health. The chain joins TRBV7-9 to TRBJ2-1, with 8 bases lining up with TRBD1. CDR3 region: CASSNFGTGRNEQFF. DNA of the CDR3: TGTGCCAGCAGCAACTTTGGGACAGGACGCAATGAGCAGTTCTTC.